The 13 T cell receptor beta chains listed next were all sequenced from one sample in a study of shared clonotypes between healthy human individuals. Produced via immunoSEQ multiplex PCR; TCRdb's table is partial and in-frame only. The sample carries about half a million clones, 60% to 80% recorded once. The specimen sequenced was PBMCs. These receptors all come from a woman aged 40-49 years in good health. Some clones in this sample may be carry-over from other donors' samples.

This rearrangement joins TRBV28 to TRBJ1-1; D possibly corresponds to TRBD1 (6 bases). Germline values: CDR1 MDHEN, CDR2 SYDVKM. The CDR3 is 12 residues long. With 6 bases removed from V and 4 bases from J, the gap between germline ends came to 9 bases. CDR3 sequence: CASRLGGTEAFF. CDR3 nucleotide sequence: TGTGCCAGCAGGTTAGGGGGCACTGAAGCTTTCTTT.

This clone has only a few counts. Germline and junction disagree at one end, which may indicate a read error. V is TRBV28 and J is TRBJ1-5, with no clear D. This CDR3 region has 12 residues. CDR1 is MDHEN and CDR2 is SYDVKM in the germline V gene. The CDR3 spells CASSTGQDLSSF. The CDR3 DNA is TGTGCCAGCAGTACGGGTCAAGACTTGTCGTCTTTT.

As regards this clone: A read error may be the cause here, since a much bigger clone is one base away. This chain joins TRBV19 and TRBJ2-7, with a tentative D call TRBD2 (5 bases). The CDR3 runs 14 residues. Germline assignment: CDR1 LNHDA and CDR2 SQIVND (reference sequence). As DNA, the CDR3 is TGTGCCAGTAAAGGATCGAACGGGGTGTACGAGCCGTACTTC. The encoded protein is CASKGSNGVYEPYF.

The rearrangement links TRBV6-4 to TRBJ2-6; TRBD1 matches 9 bases. From germline, CDR1 is MRHNA and CDR2 SNTAGT. The CDR3 totals 15 residues. V shed 4 bases and J 4 bases; nucleotides not matched to a gene: 2. For the CDR3, the DNA is TGTGCCAGCAGTGGGGACAGGGCCGGGGCCAACGTCCTGACTTTC. Translation gives CASSGDRAGANVLTF.

The chain has TRBV19 and TRBJ1-5; D call uncertain. The germline gives CDR1 LNHDA, CDR2 SQIVND (reference sequence). V gave up 8 bases and J gave up 6 bases, with 11 bases separating them. The CDR3 is 12 amino acids. This chain's CDR3 is CASSAAGQPQHF. The CDR3 DNA reads TGTGCCAGTTCCGCGGCGGGTCAGCCCCAGCATTTT.

This clone came up once. The genes are TRBV30 and TRBJ1-4; D possibly corresponds to TRBD1 (6 bases). The CDR3 spans 14 residues. Trimming removed 1 base from V and 8 bases from J, with 14 bases in between. Germline CDR1 reads GTSNPN; CDR2 reads SVGIG (reference sequence). The CDR3 DNA follows: TGTGCCTGGAGTGATGGCAGGGGCGGGGAAAAACTGTTTTTT. Translating gives CAWSDGRGGEKLFF.

This chain connects TRBV7-2 to TRBJ2-5, with D possibly TRBD2 on 6 matching bases. V lost 5 bases and J 1 base, leaving 17 bases between the germline ends. Germline V gene lookup returns CDR1 SGHTA and CDR2 FQGNSA. The CDR3 spans 16 residues. CDR3 bases: TGTGCCAGCAGCCCGGGACTTGGGGTTCTCCAAGAGACCCAGTACTTC. Residues: CASSPGLGVLQETQYF.

A single count supports this clone. Here the CDR3 DNA reads TGTGCCAGCAGTCGGACTAGCGGAGGAAATGAGCAGTTCTTC. It is translated as CASSRTSGGNEQFF. The V call is TRBV5-4, the J call TRBJ2-1, with 10 bases matching TRBD2. The CDR3 is made up of 14 amino acids. From germline, CDR1 is SGHNT and CDR2 YYREEE (reference sequence). V was clipped by 5 bases and J by 7 bases; unmatched bases: 6.

V usage is TRBV7-3 and J usage is TRBJ2-1; the D is unclear. CDR1 SGHTA and CDR2 FQGTGA come from the germline V gene. CDR3 length: 13 amino acids. Between the trimmed V and J ends, which lost 6 bases and 6 bases, there was a span of 12 bases. The CDR3 DNA follows: TGTGCCAGCAGTCCTATTCCCTCCAATGAGCAGTTCTTC. Translated, it gives CASSPIPSNEQFF.

Points on this clone: A read error may account for a junction end that differs from germline. The chain recombines TRBV7-2 with TRBJ2-7; TRBD2 aligns across 8 bases. Germline lookup yields CDR1 SGHTA and CDR2 FQGNSA. CDR3 length: 15 residues. As DNA, the CDR3 is TGTGCCAACAGCTTAGCGGCGGGAGGTACTCACGAGCAGTACTTC. As protein: CANSLAAGGTHEQYF.

As DNA, the CDR3 is TGTGCCAGCAGCTTGCTGGGTCAGCCCCAGCATTTT. This codes for CASSLLGQPQHF. The V call is TRBV5-5, the J call TRBJ1-5; D call uncertain. The CDR3 spans 12 residues. V was cut by 1 base and J by 6 bases, with 5 bases left in between. Germline V gene lookup returns CDR1 SGHKS and CDR2 YYEKEE (reference sequence). Full variable domain (remainder filled in from reference TRBV5-5 and TRBJ1-5): DAGVTQSPTHLIKTRGQQVTLRCSPISGHKSVSWYQQVLGQGPQFIFQYYEKEERGRGNFPDRFSARQFPNYSSELNVNALLLGDSALYLCASSLLGQPQHFGDGTRLSIL.

The chain joins TRBV10-2 to TRBJ1-1; D unresolved. V was clipped by 5 bases and J by 1 base, with 11 bases between them. This CDR3 is built from 14 residues. Per germline, CDR1 WSHSY and CDR2 SAAADI. CDR3 region: CASSIAFSNTEAFF. CDR3 coding DNA: TGCGCCAGCAGTATCGCCTTTTCGAACACTGAAGCTTTCTTT.

The chain joins TRBV4-1 to TRBJ2-1; possibly TRBD2 for D (6 bases). Per the germline V gene, CDR1 is MGHRA and CDR2 is YSYEKL. Trimming cost V 1 base and J 7 bases, with 20 bases left between them. CDR3 length: 17 amino acids. The CDR3: CASSQGRAGRRENEQFF. The DNA for the CDR3 is TGCGCCAGCAGCCAAGGAAGGGCGGGACGGCGGGAAAATGAGCAGTTCTTC.